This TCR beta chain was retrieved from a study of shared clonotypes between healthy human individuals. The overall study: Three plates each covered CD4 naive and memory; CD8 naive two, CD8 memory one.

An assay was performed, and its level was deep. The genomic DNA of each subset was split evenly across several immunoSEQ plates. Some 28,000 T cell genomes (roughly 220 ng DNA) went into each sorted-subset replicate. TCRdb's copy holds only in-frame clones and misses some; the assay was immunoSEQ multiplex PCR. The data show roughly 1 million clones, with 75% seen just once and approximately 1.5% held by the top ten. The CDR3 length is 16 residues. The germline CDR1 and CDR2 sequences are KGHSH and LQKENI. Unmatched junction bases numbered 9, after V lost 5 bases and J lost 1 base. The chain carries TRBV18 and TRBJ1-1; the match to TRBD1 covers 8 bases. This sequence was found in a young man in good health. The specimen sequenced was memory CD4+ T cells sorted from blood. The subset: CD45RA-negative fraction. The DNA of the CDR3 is TGTGCCAGCTCAGATTCAGGGGGCATAAGGAACACTGAAGCTTTCTTT. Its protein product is CASSDSGGIRNTEAFF.